This TCR beta chain originates from a study of PD-L1 blockade in urothelial cancer. At the level of the study: Males with urothelial cancer arising in the bladder constituted about 85% of the roughly 30 patients. Each blood sample yielded a median of about 130,000 T cells.

Synthetic spike-ins, TCR analog templates, were added into each PCR. Here immunoSEQ multiplex PCR was the method, and the copy in TCRdb shows in-frame clones only, minus some. In the table there are 20,000 to 25,000 clones, about 93% of which are singletons. Trimming shortened V by 2 bases and J by 4 bases, and 12 bases separated the two germline ends. The V gene's germline CDR1 is SGDLS and CDR2 YYNGEE. This CDR3 is built from 14 residues. Time point: peripheral blood 6 weeks after treatment start. This chain uses TRBV9 with TRBJ2-5, with D unclear. The receptor's source is a woman aged 60-70 years with urothelial cancer. The sample here was PBMCs, taken around atezolizumab (anti-PD-L1) treatment. DNA for the CDR3: TGTGCCAGCAGCGTGGGCCCAGAGAGAGAGACCCAGTACTTC. It is translated as CASSVGPERETQYF.